A single sample gave rise to the 21 T cell receptor beta chains below, sequenced in a study of cytomegalovirus exposure and HLA in healthy donors. PCR used 60 Vbeta primers and 13 Jbeta primers. TCRdb keeps only in-frame clones here, not all; method: immunoSEQ multiplex PCR. The sample includes around 100,000 clones, around 81% seen only once; the top ten take less than 5%. Sequencing used PBMCs. These receptors were obtained from a woman aged 70-85 years in good health and CMV-seropositive.

This chain connects TRBV7-2 to TRBJ2-1; 8 nucleotides match TRBD2. The germline gives CDR1 SGHTA, CDR2 FQGNSA. V dropped 0 bases and J dropped 7; count of bases not matched to a gene: 8. CDR3 size: 16 residues. CDR3 coding DNA: TGTGCCAGCAGCTTAGCGCGGGCGGGAGGAAATAATGAGCAGTTCTTC. Its protein is CASSLARAGGNNEQFF.

This clone showed up just once. V gene TRBV7-3 combines with J gene TRBJ2-7, with 12 nucleotides matching TRBD1. This CDR3 comprises 14 residues. Unmatched junction bases numbered 2, after V lost 2 bases and J lost 6 bases. Germline-derived CDR1 and CDR2 are SGHTA and FQGTGA. The CDR3 sequence: CASSLQGQGAEQYF. The CDR3 DNA sequence: TGTGCCAGCAGCTTACAGGGACAGGGGGCCGAGCAGTACTTC.

This chain links TRBV5-5 with TRBJ2-2; possibly TRBD2 for D (6 bases). Trimming stripped 2 bases from V and 1 base from J, with 9 bases between. The CDR3 is 15 amino acids. Germline V gene data show CDR1 as SGHKS and CDR2 as YYEKEE (reference sequence). The CDR3 DNA reads TGTGCCAGCAGCTTCGGGGGAGGGAACACCGGGGAGCTGTTTTTT. This encodes CASSFGGGNTGELFF.

V gene TRBV11-2 combines with J gene TRBJ2-7, with D possibly matching TRBD2 (5 bases). The CDR3 loop spans 18 amino acids. V lost 2 bases, J lost 4 bases, and 24 bases lay in between. Germline-derived CDR1 and CDR2 are SGHAT and FQNNGV. The CDR3 loop is CASSLRLGIGDRRYEQYF. In DNA, the CDR3 is TGTGCCAGCAGCTTAAGGTTGGGAATTGGAGACCGGAGGTACGAGCAGTACTTC.

This chain links TRBV9 with TRBJ2-7, with TRBD2 identical over 10 bases. V was clipped by 4 bases and J by 4 bases; unmatched bases: 11. The CDR3 length is 16 residues. The germline CDR1 and CDR2 sequences are SGDLS and YYNGEE. CDR3: CASSLSAGGPSYEQYF. The CDR3 DNA reads TGTGCCAGCAGCTTATCAGCGGGAGGGCCGTCGTACGAGCAGTACTTC. Variable domain in full (rest from reference TRBV9 and TRBJ2-7): DSGVTQTPKHLITATGQRVTLRCSPRSGDLSVYWYQQSLDQGLQFLIQYYNGEERAKGNILERFSAQQFPDLHSELNLSSLELGDSALYFCASSLSAGGPSYEQYFGPGTRLTVT.

The rearrangement links TRBV5-8 to TRBJ1-2; D remains ambiguous. The V end lost 2 bases, the J end lost 5 bases, and 7 bases lay between the germline ends. This CDR3 spans 12 amino acids. CDR1 SGHTS and CDR2 YDEGEE come from the germline V gene. The CDR3 DNA reads as TGTGCCAGCAGCTTTCTCTCTTATGGCTACACCTTC. It codes for CASSFLSYGYTF.

This clone was seen a few times. The genes are TRBV7-9 and TRBJ1-1; tentatively, D is TRBD1 (5 bases). V was clipped by 5 bases and J by 2 bases, with 9 bases between them. This CDR3 region has 13 residues. From germline, CDR1 is SEHNR and CDR2 FQNEAQ (reference sequence). For the CDR3, the DNA is TGTGCCAGCAGCCCAGACAGCAACACTGAAGCTTTCTTT. The encoded protein is CASSPDSNTEAFF.

The genes are TRBV7-9 and TRBJ1-4, with TRBD1 as a possible D gene (6 bases). Between the trimmed V and J ends, which lost 1 base and 4 bases, there was a span of 13 bases. In germline, CDR1 is SEHNR, CDR2 FQNEAQ (reference sequence). The CDR3 length is 16 residues. In DNA, the CDR3 is TGTGCCAGCAGCTTAGGAGATAGGGACATTAATGAAAAACTGTTTTTT. Protein product: CASSLGDRDINEKLFF.

The chain combines TRBV15 with TRBJ1-3; TRBD1 might be the D (5 bases). Germline CDR1 and CDR2: LNHNV and YYDKDF (reference sequence). V lost 2 bases and J 0 bases, leaving 8 bases between the germline ends. The CDR3 is 15 residues long. The CDR3 nucleotides read TGTGCCACCAGCAGACCGGGGGACTCTGGAAACACCATATATTTT. It codes for CATSRPGDSGNTIYF.

This chain joins TRBV10-3 and TRBJ1-6, with unresolved D. This CDR3 comprises 15 residues. Per germline, CDR1 ENHRY and CDR2 SYGVKD. The ends were cut back, 11 bases at V and 6 bases at J, with 20 bases in the middle. CDR3 loop: CAARDPRAGNSPLHF. The CDR3 coding sequence is TGTGCCGCCCGGGATCCCCGAGCCGGTAATTCACCCCTCCACTTT.

The chain carries TRBV30 and TRBJ2-3, with D perhaps TRBD2 (6 bases). Germline loops: CDR1 GTSNPN, CDR2 SVGIG (reference sequence). The V end was cut by 8 bases, the J end by 1 base, with 10 bases between. The CDR3 extends over 12 amino acids. CDR3 DNA: TGTGCCGCCTGGGGGGGCACAGATACGCAGTATTTT. It codes for CAAWGGTDTQYF.

The chain joins TRBV19 to TRBJ2-1, with 7 bases lining up with TRBD2. Germline-derived CDR1 and CDR2 are LNHDA and SQIVND (reference sequence). The junction had 11 bases not matched to a gene; V was cut back by 5 bases and J by 7 bases. The CDR3 has 15 residues. This CDR3 reads CASSVSGRGKNEQFF. Here the CDR3 DNA reads TGTGCCAGTAGTGTCTCAGGGAGGGGAAAAAATGAGCAGTTCTTC.

The V and J genes are TRBV2 and TRBJ2-5; 9 positions agree with TRBD2. The closer fit of TRBJ2-7 to the DNA end suggests the J call may be wrong. The CDR3 has 13 residues. Germline V CDR1 and CDR2: SNHLY, FYNNEI. Written as DNA, the CDR3 is TGTGCCAGCAAAGCGGGAGGCATCTACGAGCAGTACTTC. Amino acids: CASKAGGIYEQYF.

The chain uses TRBV4-3 and TRBJ2-5; 13 bases line up with TRBD2. The DNA end is a closer match to TRBJ2-7, so the J assignment may be wrong. This CDR3 contains 17 residues. Germline assignment: CDR1 LGHNA and CDR2 YSLEER. The CDR3, as DNA: TGCGCCAGCAGCCTCTCGCCGGGACTAGCGGGAATATACGAGCAGTACTTC. It translates to CASSLSPGLAGIYEQYF.

V gene TRBV7-2 combines with J gene TRBJ2-4; D is uncertain. V was shortened by 1 base and J by 15 bases, with 13 bases between the two germline ends. Germline V gene data show CDR1 as SGHTA and CDR2 as FQGNSA. The CDR3 has 12 amino acids. The CDR3 DNA reads as TGTGCCAGCAGCTTAGACTCAAACCAACGGTACTTC. Its protein product is CASSLDSNQRYF.

This clone came up a few times. This chain uses TRBV1 with TRBJ2-1; TRBD2 is the table's D call and was not checked against the DNA. TRBV1 is flagged as a pseudogene. The CDR3 is 15 amino acids. CDR3 region: CTSSQGGTFYNEQFF. Here the CDR3 DNA reads TGCACCAGCAGCCAAGGAGGGACTTTCTACAATGAGCAGTTCTTC.

The chain joins TRBV18 to TRBJ2-5; no clear D gene. The J call is doubtful: the DNA matches TRBJ2-7 better. CDR3 length: 14 amino acids. CDR1 and CDR2 (germline): KGHSH, LQKENI. CDR3 nucleotide sequence: TGTGCCAGCTCACCTTCCGTACGCTCCTACGAGCAGTACTTC. Protein: CASSPSVRSYEQYF.

Worth noting for this clone: The same CDR3 is also encoded by other DNA sequences in this sample. The chain recombines TRBV19 with TRBJ1-5; possibly TRBD1 for D (6 bases). The CDR3 extends over 14 amino acids. The V end was cut by 8 bases, the J end by 0 bases, with 11 bases between. Germline V CDR1 and CDR2: LNHDA, SQIVND (reference sequence). The CDR3 protein is CASRTDHSNQPQHF. CDR3 DNA: TGTGCCAGTCGGACAGACCATAGCAATCAGCCCCAGCATTTT.

The genes are TRBV7-2 and TRBJ1-6; a possible D gene is TRBD1 (5 bases). This CDR3 is built from 15 residues. The ends were cut back, 5 bases at V and 7 bases at J, with 15 bases in the middle. CDR1 is SGHTA, CDR2 FQGNSA, per germline. The CDR3 region is CASSIGGGINSPLHF. The DNA for the CDR3 is TGTGCCAGCAGCATTGGGGGGGGAATAAATTCACCCCTCCACTTT.

In its sample, this clone was seen once. At one end, the junction sequence differs from germline, possibly due to a read error. The CDR3 region has the DNA TGTGCTAGCAGCTTCACTAGCGGCCCCCAAGAGACCCAGTACTTC. Translation: CASSFTSGPQETQYF. This chain links TRBV7-7 with TRBJ2-5, with TRBD2 matching 8 bases. Germline CDR1 and CDR2: SSHAT and FNYEAQ (reference sequence). The CDR3 loop spans 15 amino acids.

The rearrangement joins TRBV4-3 to TRBJ2-5, with D possibly TRBD2 on 6 matching bases. Between the trimmed V and J ends, which lost 0 bases and 4 bases, there was a span of 12 bases. The germline gives CDR1 LGHNA, CDR2 YSLEER. The CDR3 extends over 15 amino acids. CDR3: CASSQDSGARETQYF. In DNA, the CDR3 is TGCGCCAGCAGCCAAGATTCGGGAGCTAGAGAGACCCAGTACTTC.